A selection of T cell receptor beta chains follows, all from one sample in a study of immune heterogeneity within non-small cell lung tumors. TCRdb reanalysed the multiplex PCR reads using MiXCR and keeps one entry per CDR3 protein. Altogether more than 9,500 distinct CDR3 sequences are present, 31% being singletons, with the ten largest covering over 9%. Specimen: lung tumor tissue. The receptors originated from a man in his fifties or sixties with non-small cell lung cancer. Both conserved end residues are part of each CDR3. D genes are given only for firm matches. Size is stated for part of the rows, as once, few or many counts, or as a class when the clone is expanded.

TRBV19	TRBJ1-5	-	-	TGTGCCGCCGGGCCTCAGCCCCAGCATTTT	CAAGPQPQHF
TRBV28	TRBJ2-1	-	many	TGTGCCAGCACCAGCGGAAGCTCCTACAATGAGCAGTTCTTC	CASTSGSSYNEQFF
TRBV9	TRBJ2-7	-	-	TGTGCCAGCAGCGACGGAATCGAGCAGTACTTC	CASSDGIEQYF
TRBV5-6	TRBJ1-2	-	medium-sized	TGTGCCAGCAGCAGGGGCTATGGCTACACCTTC	CASSRGYGYTF
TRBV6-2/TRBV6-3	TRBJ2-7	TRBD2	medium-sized	TGTGCCAGCAGTTACCCTAGCGGGAGGCCCGCCTACGAGCAGTACTTC	CASSYPSGRPAYEQYF
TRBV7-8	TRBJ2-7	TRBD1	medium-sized	TGTGCCAGCAGCTCCGGGACAGGGGGCGTCTACGAGCAGTACTTC	CASSSGTGGVYEQYF
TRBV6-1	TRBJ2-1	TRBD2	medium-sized	TGTGCCAGCAGTTATACCGGGACTAGCGGGAGGGCGGGCAATGAGCAGTTCTTC	CASSYTGTSGRAGNEQFF
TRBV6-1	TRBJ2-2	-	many	TGTGCCAGTCGCAGGACCACCGGGGAGCTGTTTTTT	CASRRTTGELFF
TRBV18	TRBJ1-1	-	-	TGTGCCAGCTCACCCACAGCGGGAACTGAAGCTTTCTTT	CASSPTAGTEAFF
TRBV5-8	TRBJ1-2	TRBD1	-	TGTGCCAGCAGCTACGGACAGGGGGCTTGGTATGGCTACACCTTC	CASSYGQGAWYGYTF
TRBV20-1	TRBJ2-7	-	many	TGCAGTGCTAGAGGCCCCTTCATGACCTACGAGCAGTACTTC	CSARGPFMTYEQYF
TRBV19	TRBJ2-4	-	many	TGTGCCAGTAGCCAGCAGGGAAACATTCAGTACTTC	CASSQQGNIQYF
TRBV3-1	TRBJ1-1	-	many	TGTGCCAGCAGCCAGCCGGGGCAGCGTAACACTGAAGCTTTCTTT	CASSQPGQRNTEAFF
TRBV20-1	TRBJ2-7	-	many	TGCAGTGCGGGAAAGGGGTTCAACTACGAGCAGTACTTC	CSAGKGFNYEQYF
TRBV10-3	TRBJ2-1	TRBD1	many	TGTGCCATCAGTGGACGGGACAGGGGCAACAATGAGCAGTTCTTC	CAISGRDRGNNEQFF
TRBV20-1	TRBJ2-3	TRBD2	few	TGCGGTGCTAGAACCAGGGGACTAGCGGGAGTCAGGGCAGATACGCAGTATTTT	CGARTRGLAGVRADTQYF
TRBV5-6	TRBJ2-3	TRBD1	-	TGTGCCAGCAGCCTATCGACAGGGACAGATACGCAGTATTTT	CASSLSTGTDTQYF
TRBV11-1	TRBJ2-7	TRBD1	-	TGTGCCAGCAGCTTAGGGACAGGCTACGAGCAGTACTTC	CASSLGTGYEQYF
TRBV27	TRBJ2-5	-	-	TGTGCCAGTCCTGTTCAGGGGACCTCGGGGGAGACCCAGTACTTC	CASPVQGTSGETQYF
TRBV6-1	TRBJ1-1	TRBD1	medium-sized	TGTGCCAGCAGTGAGGACAGGCACTGGGGCACTGAAGCTTTCTTT	CASSEDRHWGTEAFF